This is a list of T cell receptor beta chains from one sample in a study of CD8 T cells in Susac syndrome. One entry per CDR3 protein results from TCRdb running MiXCR on the immunoSEQ multiplex PCR reads. The sample carries a few hundred thousand distinct CDR3 sequences, about 94% recorded once. Sequenced input: CD8+ T cells from PBMCs. These receptors were collected from a human donor with multiple sclerosis. Each CDR3 is given with its conserved first and last residue. The D gene is left open where the match is weak. Rows give clone size only sometimes, using once, few, many, or a class for an expanded clone.

TRBV19	TRBJ2-1	-	16	-	CASSHQGDYAYNEQFF	TGTGCCAGTAGTCACCAGGGGGACTATGCCTACAATGAGCAGTTCTTC
TRBV18	TRBJ2-5	-	13	-	CASSPPQRETQYF	TGTGCCAGCTCACCACCGCAGCGGGAGACCCAGTACTTC
TRBV7-3	TRBJ2-3	-	16	-	CASSLMGSMVADTQYF	TGTGCCAGCAGCTTAATGGGATCGATGGTGGCAGATACGCAGTATTTT
TRBV7-3	TRBJ2-3	-	15	TRBD2	CASSLTLAVGDTQYF	TGTGCCAGCAGCTTAACACTAGCGGTTGGCGATACGCAGTATTTT
TRBV12-3/TRBV12-4	TRBJ1-5	-	13	-	CASSPSYWQPQHF	TGTGCCAGCAGCCCTAGTTATTGGCAGCCCCAGCATTTT
TRBV12-3/TRBV12-4	TRBJ2-1	-	18	TRBD2	CASSSGSGGALNHNEQFF	TGTGCCAGCAGTTCTGGTAGCGGGGGGGCCTTGAACCACAATGAGCAGTTCTTC
TRBV4-3	TRBJ2-2	-	17	TRBD2	CASSQEQAGGPSGELFF	TGCGCCAGCAGCCAAGAGCAAGCGGGAGGGCCGTCCGGGGAGCTGTTTTTT
TRBV6-5	TRBJ1-5	-	13	-	CASSYTRGQPQHF	TGTGCCAGCAGTTACACCAGGGGTCAGCCCCAGCATTTT
TRBV12-3/TRBV12-4	TRBJ1-1	once	13	-	CASRGTFNTEAFF	TGTGCCAGCAGAGGAACCTTTAACACTGAAGCTTTCTTT
TRBV30	TRBJ2-4	-	16	TRBD2	CAWAEGAGGIGNIQYF	TGTGCCTGGGCTGAGGGAGCGGGAGGGATAGGAAACATTCAGTACTTC
TRBV6-6	TRBJ2-2	-	14	-	CATPRAGSTGELFF	TGTGCCACCCCCCGGGCCGGGAGCACCGGGGAGCTGTTTTTT
TRBV9	TRBJ2-3	few	14	-	CASSVARRTDTQYF	TGTGCCAGCAGCGTAGCTAGACGCACAGATACGCAGTATTTT
TRBV9	TRBJ2-5	-	17	-	CASSVDPLQTSQETQYF	TGTGCCAGCAGCGTAGACCCCCTCCAGACTAGTCAGGAGACCCAGTACTTC
TRBV4-1	TRBJ1-2	-	12	-	CASSQDRGLHTF	TGCGCCAGCAGCCAAGATCGGGGCCTCCACACCTTC
TRBV6-5	TRBJ2-2	-	14	TRBD2	CASSGGGISGELFF	TGTGCCAGCAGTGGCGGGGGGATTTCCGGGGAGCTGTTTTTT
TRBV4-3	TRBJ2-7	-	15	-	CASSQEGGVEYEQYF	TGCGCCAGCAGCCAAGAGGGCGGCGTCGAATACGAGCAGTACTTC
TRBV4-1	TRBJ2-1	-	17	-	CASSQDRLGWGNNEQFF	TGCGCCAGCAGCCAAGATCGCTTGGGTTGGGGGAACAATGAGCAGTTCTTC
TRBV25-1	TRBJ2-3	-	15	TRBD1	CASSEPGQGMDTQYF	TGTGCCAGCAGTGAACCGGGACAGGGGATGGATACGCAGTATTTT
TRBV28	TRBJ1-2	-	16	-	CAISLGSGTDNYGYTF	TGTGCCATCAGTTTAGGTTCGGGGACGGATAACTATGGCTACACCTTC
TRBV5-6	TRBJ1-4	once	14	-	CASSLDQAGEKLFF	TGTGCCAGCAGCTTAGACCAAGCGGGTGAAAAACTGTTTTTT
TRBV28	TRBJ1-6	few	13	-	CASSLGGNSPLHF	TGTGCCAGCAGTTTGGGGGGAAATTCACCCCTCCACTTT
TRBV4-3	TRBJ2-3	-	17	-	CASSQEETYGTTDTQYF	TGCGCCAGCAGCCAAGAGGAGACCTATGGAACCACAGATACGCAGTATTTT
TRBV7-9	TRBJ1-2	-	15	-	CASSPDSGPNYGYTF	TGTGCCAGCAGCCCAGACAGTGGCCCTAACTATGGCTACACCTTC
TRBV6-1	TRBJ1-3	-	17	TRBD1	CASSTRTGALSINTIYF	TGTGCCAGCAGTACCAGGACAGGGGCCCTCTCAATCAACACCATATATTTT
TRBV29-1	TRBJ1-2	-	14	TRBD1	CSAREAGQGYGYTF	TGCAGCGCTAGGGAGGCAGGACAGGGCTATGGCTACACCTTC
TRBV3-1	TRBJ2-1	-	14	-	CASSSWERWDEQFF	TGTGCCAGCAGCTCGTGGGAGCGTTGGGATGAGCAGTTCTTC
TRBV5-6	TRBJ1-1	-	16	-	CASSLGLVTMNTEAFF	TGTGCCAGCAGCTTGGGACTGGTAACTATGAACACTGAAGCTTTCTTT
TRBV4-3	TRBJ2-3	-	16	-	CASSQDRSSPTDTQYF	TGCGCCAGCAGCCAAGATCGGTCTTCTCCCACAGATACGCAGTATTTT
TRBV7-9	TRBJ2-3	-	17	-	CASSLPTPGLYTDTQYF	TGTGCCAGCAGCTTACCTACTCCGGGCCTTTACACAGATACGCAGTATTTT
TRBV30	TRBJ2-1	-	15	-	CAWTTMGSPSNEQFF	TGTGCCTGGACCACGATGGGGAGCCCATCGAATGAGCAGTTCTTC
TRBV4-1	TRBJ2-1	once	16	TRBD1	CASSHPPGTGSNEQFF	TGCGCCAGCAGCCATCCCCCGGGGACAGGGTCCAATGAGCAGTTCTTC
TRBV9	TRBJ1-1	-	12	TRBD1	CASSAGTGKAFF	TGTGCCAGCAGCGCTGGGACAGGGAAAGCTTTCTTT
TRBV9	TRBJ1-1	-	12	-	CASSVGSGRAFF	TGTGCCAGCAGCGTAGGGTCAGGGCGAGCTTTCTTT
TRBV6-1	TRBJ2-7	-	13	-	CASSASEGYEQYF	TGTGCCAGCAGTGCTTCAGAGGGGTACGAGCAGTACTTC
TRBV29-1	TRBJ1-1	-	13	-	CSVVGGMNTEAFF	TGCAGCGTTGTTGGGGGAATGAACACTGAAGCTTTCTTT
TRBV7-8	TRBJ2-7	-	14	-	CASSLAPTGYEQYF	TGTGCCAGCAGCTTAGCGCCAACCGGCTACGAGCAGTACTTC
TRBV24-1	TRBJ2-3	few	15	TRBD1	CATSDPGQDTDTQYF	TGTGCCACCAGTGACCCTGGACAGGACACAGATACGCAGTATTTT
TRBV6-2/TRBV6-3	TRBJ1-2	-	13	-	CASSQTRDSGYTF	TGTGCCAGCAGTCAAACCAGGGATTCGGGCTACACCTTC
TRBV5-6	TRBJ2-7	-	14	TRBD1	CASNPGTGIYEQYF	TGTGCCAGCAACCCCGGGACAGGGATCTACGAGCAGTACTTC
TRBV4-3	TRBJ1-1	-	13	-	CASSQDRWTEAFF	TGCGCCAGCAGCCAAGATAGGTGGACTGAAGCTTTCTTT
TRBV29-1	TRBJ2-6	-	18	-	CSVDADRGGGSGANVLTF	TGCAGCGTTGACGCGGACAGAGGCGGGGGCTCTGGGGCCAACGTCCTGACTTTC
TRBV12-3/TRBV12-4	TRBJ1-3	once	16	TRBD1	CASSRQGQGTGNTIYF	TGTGCCAGCAGCCGACAGGGGCAAGGAACAGGAAACACCATATATTTT
TRBV7-8	TRBJ2-5	-	14	-	CASSPPSRVLTQYF	TGTGCCAGCAGCCCCCCGAGCAGGGTGTTGACCCAGTACTTC
TRBV7-6	TRBJ2-1	-	15	TRBD2	CASSLSPSGRDEQFF	TGTGCCAGCAGCTTGTCGCCTAGCGGGAGAGATGAGCAGTTCTTC
TRBV2	TRBJ2-3	-	14	-	CATLMDTYTDTQYF	TGTGCCACCTTAATGGACACCTACACAGATACGCAGTATTTT
TRBV5-1	TRBJ2-7	-	14	-	CASSPRTGFHEQYF	TGCGCCAGCAGCCCACGAACAGGGTTCCACGAGCAGTACTTC
TRBV2	TRBJ2-2	-	15	-	CASSPVGDFGGELFF	TGTGCCAGCAGTCCCGTGGGGGACTTTGGCGGGGAGCTGTTTTTT
TRBV6-5	TRBJ1-4	-	15	TRBD1	CASSSGQGLNEKLFF	TGTGCCAGCAGTTCGGGACAGGGGCTAAATGAAAAACTGTTTTTT
TRBV7-9	TRBJ1-1	-	17	-	CASSLFVGGNRDTEAFF	TGTGCCAGCAGCTTGTTTGTTGGGGGGAACCGGGACACTGAAGCTTTCTTT
TRBV4-1	TRBJ1-1	once	14	-	CASSQDAVGPEAFF	TGCGCCAGCAGCCAAGATGCGGTTGGACCTGAAGCTTTCTTT
TRBV7-9	TRBJ2-1	-	14	TRBD1	CASRIDRGWDEQFF	TGTGCCAGCAGGATTGACAGGGGTTGGGATGAGCAGTTCTTC
TRBV3-1	TRBJ1-1	once	15	-	CASSQDEDLNTEAFF	TGTGCCAGCAGCCAAGATGAGGATTTGAACACTGAAGCTTTCTTT